This TCR beta chain came from a study of blood T cell repertoires in COVID-19. Study overall: T cells, B-cell-depleted T cells, or PBMCs supplied cDNA or gDNA.

The V and J ends lost 7 bases and 5 bases, in that order; junction bases with no gene match: 20. The CDR3 totals 19 residues. Germline V gene sequence: CDR1 SEHNR, CDR2 FQNEAQ (reference sequence). Under the authors' procedure: Nucleated cell counts were estimated from reference gene primer amplification. Profiled with immunoSEQ multiplex PCR; TCRdb holds only in-frame clones, not every one. The V and J calls and clone size are taken from that table; D and trimming were inferred from the DNA. The profile shows about 140,000 clones, almost 85% of them singletons. The chain employs TRBV7-9 and TRBJ2-3, with TRBD1 matching over 11 bases. The sequence derives from a man aged 50 to 60 with acute or convalescent COVID-19. The material sequenced was peripheral blood. The CDR3 DNA sequence: TGTGCCAGCACCCCCGTGGGTGTGGCGGACAGGGGGCACAGAGATACGCAGTATTTT. It codes for CASTPVGVADRGHRDTQYF.